This T cell receptor beta chain was obtained from a study of shared clonotypes between healthy human individuals. Study-wide context: The cohort had two women and three men, ages 18 to 49. Study conclusions and caveats: Genetic and exposure-history diversity was limited by the small donor number.

The authors split each subset's genomic DNA evenly across several immunoSEQ plates. Clones were read by immunoSEQ multiplex PCR, and TCRdb kept only the in-frame ones, dropping some. The repertoire has 2 million or so clones, 95% of them found once; the top ten carry 0.13%. This CDR3 is built from 15 residues. V lost 7 bases and J 3 bases, leaving 15 bases between the germline ends. Germline CDR1 and CDR2: MDHEN and SYDVKM. On this clone: What it binds is unknown.

Sequencing was done on a sample of naive CD4+ T cells sorted from blood. The sample's subset: CD45RA+ positively selected. The sequence was collected from a man between 18 and 35 years old in good health. This chain uses TRBV28 with TRBJ2-2, with a weak D call TRBD2 (6 bases). Here the CDR3 reads CASTRGVFYTGELFF. The CDR3 region has the DNA TGTGCCAGCACCCGCGGGGTCTTTTACACCGGGGAGCTGTTTTTT.